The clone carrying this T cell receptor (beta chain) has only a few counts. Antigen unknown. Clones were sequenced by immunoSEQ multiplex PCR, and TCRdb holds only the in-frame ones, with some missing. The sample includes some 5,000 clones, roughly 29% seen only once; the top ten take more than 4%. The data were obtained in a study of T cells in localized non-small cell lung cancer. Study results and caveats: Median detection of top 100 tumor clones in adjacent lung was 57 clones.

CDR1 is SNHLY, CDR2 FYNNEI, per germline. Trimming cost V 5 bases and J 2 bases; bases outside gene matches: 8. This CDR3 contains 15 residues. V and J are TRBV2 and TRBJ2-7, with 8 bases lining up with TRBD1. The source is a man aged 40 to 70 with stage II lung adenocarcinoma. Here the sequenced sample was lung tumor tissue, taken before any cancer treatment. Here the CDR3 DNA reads TGTGCCAGCAGTTCCGGGGACAGGAGAGCCTACGAGCAGTACTTC. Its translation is CASSSGDRRAYEQYF. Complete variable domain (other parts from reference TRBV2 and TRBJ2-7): EPEVTQTPSHQVTQMGQEVILRCVPISNHLYFYWYRQILGQKVEFLVSFYNNEISEKSEIFDDQFSVERPDGSNFTLKIRSTKLEDSAMYFCASSSGDRRAYEQYFGPGTRLTVT.